The clone carrying this T cell receptor (beta chain) appeared a few times. This sample was taken from a study of T-cell memory formation after mild COVID-19. There are 12 residues in the CDR3. Between the trimmed V and J ends, which lost 5 bases and 8 bases, there was a span of 7 bases. TCRdb reprocessed the 5' RACE reads with MiXCR, giving one entry per CDR3 protein. The sample carries roughly 220,000 distinct CDR3 sequences, just over 9.5% recorded once. The chain is built from TRBV12-3 or TRBV12-4 and TRBJ1-6; D is uncertain. Sequencing used PBMCs or a T cell subset sorted from them (not recorded which). This receptor was identified in a man younger than 35 who had mild COVID-19 (a few samples of this study predate the infection). Cell type and time point are not known. Here the CDR3 DNA reads TGTGCCAGCAGTCCCCCATATTCACCCCTCCACTTT. This codes for CASSPPYSPLHF.